Following are 9 T cell receptor beta chains from one sample sequenced in a study of T cells in localized non-small cell lung cancer. The method was immunoSEQ multiplex PCR; TCRdb's version includes in-frame clones alone and lacks a portion of them. The table records approximately 28,000 clones, roughly 80% of them present only once. The sequencing here drew on peripheral blood mononuclear cells, taken before any cancer treatment. Receptors originate from a man aged 35 to 69 with stage III lung adenocarcinoma.

This clone has only one observation. The chain couples TRBV7-9 to TRBJ2-7, with D possibly matching TRBD1 (5 bases). Trimming removed 3 bases at V and 5 bases at J, with 11 bases between. From germline, CDR1 is SEHNR and CDR2 FQNEAQ (reference sequence). CDR3 length equals 13 residues. The CDR3, as DNA: TGTGCCAGCAGCTTGGCGGCAGGGAACGAGCAGTACTTC. Translation: CASSLAAGNEQYF.

J is TRBJ2-1 and V is TRBV5-1, with 9 positions matching TRBD1. V trimming: 3 bases; J trimming: 6 bases; junction bases outside the gene matches: 7. This CDR3 region has 15 residues. The germline CDR1 and CDR2 sequences are SGHRS and YFSETQ. CDR3 in DNA: TGCGCCAGCAGCTCCGGCGGGACAGGGCCCAATGAGCAGTTCTTC. Translation: CASSSGGTGPNEQFF.

The rearrangement joins TRBV4-2 to TRBJ2-3; D may match TRBD1 or TRBD2 (6 bases each). The CDR3 consists of 15 residues. Germline lookup yields CDR1 LGHNA and CDR2 YNFKEQ. Trimming left V 1 base short and J 4 bases short, with 12 bases between. The CDR3 loop is CASSQVRGASDTQYF. The CDR3 DNA reads TGTGCCAGCAGCCAAGTGAGGGGGGCCTCAGATACGCAGTATTTT.

The V gene is TRBV27, the J gene TRBJ1-1; D is unclear. Germline V CDR1 and CDR2: MNHEY, SMNVEV (reference sequence). There are 13 residues in the CDR3. Trimming pared 3 bases from V and 7 bases from J, leaving 12 bases between. This CDR3 reads CASSFRQRFEAFF. As DNA, the CDR3 is TGTGCCAGCAGTTTTCGGCAGAGATTTGAAGCTTTCTTT.

CDR3 DNA: TGCGCCAGCAGCTTGAGTGGGAATGAAAAACTGTTTTTT. Encoded protein: CASSLSGNEKLFF. This rearrangement joins TRBV5-1 to TRBJ1-4; D is undetermined. Germline V gene sequence: CDR1 SGHRS, CDR2 YFSETQ. CDR3 length equals 13 residues. Trimming stripped 1 base from V and 5 bases from J, with 6 bases between. The full variable domain, in which reference TRBV5-1 and TRBJ1-4 provide the parts outside the CDR3, is KAGVTQTPRYLIKTRGQQVTLSCSPISGHRSVSWYQQTPGQGLQFLFEYFSETQRNKGNFPGRFSGRQFSNSRSEMNVSTLELGDSALYLCASSLSGNEKLFFGSGTQLSVL.

The chain couples TRBV28 to TRBJ2-7; 9 nucleotides line up with TRBD2. Trimming cost V 5 bases and J 4 bases; bases outside gene matches: 3. Germline V gene data show CDR1 as MDHEN and CDR2 as SYDVKM. This CDR3 spans 13 amino acids. The CDR3: CASSVTSGYEQYF. The CDR3 coding sequence is TGTGCCAGCAGTGTCACTAGCGGGTACGAGCAGTACTTC.

This chain uses TRBV6-5 with TRBJ2-2; D remains unclear. The CDR3 runs 14 residues. Per germline, CDR1 MNHEY and CDR2 SVGAGI. V lost 7 bases and J lost 1, with 10 bases in between. In DNA form, the CDR3 reads TGTGCCAGCACCTCAATCGGGAACACCGGGGAGCTGTTTTTT. This codes for CASTSIGNTGELFF.

V usage is TRBV7-8 and J usage is TRBJ2-5; perhaps TRBD1 as D (6 bases). The CDR3 runs to 15 residues. Trimming shortened V by 2 bases and J by 2 bases, and 12 bases separated the two germline ends. CDR1 is SGHVS and CDR2 is FQNEAQ in the germline V gene. The CDR3 loop is CASSLFRTAQETQYF. In DNA, the CDR3 is TGTGCCAGCAGCTTATTCCGGACAGCACAAGAGACCCAGTACTTC.

The rearrangement links TRBV5-4 to TRBJ1-1, with 8 bases fitting TRBD1. Germline V gene lookup returns CDR1 SGHNT and CDR2 YYREEE (reference sequence). The CDR3 has 13 residues. After removal of 3 bases from V and 7 bases from J, the junction contained 5 bases not matched to a gene. DNA of the CDR3: TGTGCCAGCAGCTCGACCGGGACAGGTGAAGCTTTCTTT. Translation gives CASSSTGTGEAFF.